This T cell receptor beta chain stems from a study of T cell responses to AZD1222 COVID-19 vaccine. Germline CDR1 reads LNHDA; CDR2 reads SQIVND (reference sequence). Trimming removed 3 bases at V and 4 bases at J, with 7 bases between. The CDR3 loop spans 14 amino acids. Repertoires were generated with immunoSEQ multiplex PCR, while TCRdb's copy carries only in-frame clones and drops some. The sample holds around 160,000 clones, around four fifths seen once. Findings and limits, study-wide: Unmutated regions of variants are reportedly targeted by nearly half of spike-specific TCRs.

In regard to this clone: The target antigen is unknown.

V is TRBV19 and J is TRBJ2-6, with D perhaps matching TRBD1 or TRBD2 (6 bases each). This sequence was found in an adult in good health. Sequenced material: peripheral blood, taken on day 0 of MenACWY control vaccination. CDR3 coding DNA: TGTGCCAGTAGTATGGGGGGCGGGGCCAACGTCCTGACTTTC. As protein: CASSMGGGANVLTF.